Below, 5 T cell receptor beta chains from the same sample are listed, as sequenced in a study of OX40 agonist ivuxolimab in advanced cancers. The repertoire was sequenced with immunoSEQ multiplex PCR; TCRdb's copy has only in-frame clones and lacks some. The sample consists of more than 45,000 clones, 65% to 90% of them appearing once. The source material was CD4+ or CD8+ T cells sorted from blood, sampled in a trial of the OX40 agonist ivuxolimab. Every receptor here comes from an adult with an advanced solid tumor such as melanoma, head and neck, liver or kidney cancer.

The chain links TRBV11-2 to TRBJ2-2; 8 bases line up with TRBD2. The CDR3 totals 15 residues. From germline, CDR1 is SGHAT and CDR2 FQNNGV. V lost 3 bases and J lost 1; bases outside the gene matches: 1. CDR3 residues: CASSFSGRNTGELFF. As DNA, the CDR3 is TGTGCCAGCAGCTTCAGCGGGAGGAACACCGGGGAGCTGTTTTTT.

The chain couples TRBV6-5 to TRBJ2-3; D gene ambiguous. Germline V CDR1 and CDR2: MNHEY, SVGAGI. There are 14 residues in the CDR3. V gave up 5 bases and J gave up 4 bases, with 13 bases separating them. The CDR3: CASSPHRRSDTQYF. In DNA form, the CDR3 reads TGTGCCAGCAGTCCCCATCGGAGATCAGATACGCAGTATTTT.

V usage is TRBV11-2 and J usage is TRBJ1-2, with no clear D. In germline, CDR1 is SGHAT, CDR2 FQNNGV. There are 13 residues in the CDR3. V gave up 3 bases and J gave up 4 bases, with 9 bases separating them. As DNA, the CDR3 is TGTGCCAGCAGCTTCTCGCAGAGCTATGGCTACACCTTC. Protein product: CASSFSQSYGYTF.

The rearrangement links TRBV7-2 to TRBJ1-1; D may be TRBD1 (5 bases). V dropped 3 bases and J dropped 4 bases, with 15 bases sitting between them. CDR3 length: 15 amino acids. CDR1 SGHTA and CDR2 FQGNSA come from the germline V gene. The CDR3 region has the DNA TGTGCCAGCAGCTTCGATCCAGGGATGGGCACTGAAGCTTTCTTT. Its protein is CASSFDPGMGTEAFF.

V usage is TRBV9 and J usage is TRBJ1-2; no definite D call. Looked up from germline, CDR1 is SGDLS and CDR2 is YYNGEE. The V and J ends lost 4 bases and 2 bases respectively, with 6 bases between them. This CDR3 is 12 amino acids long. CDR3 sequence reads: CASSSRNYGYTF. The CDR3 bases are TGTGCCAGCAGCTCCAGAAACTATGGCTACACCTTC.